Following are 2 T cell receptor beta chains from one sample sequenced in a study of CXCR3-negative and CXCR3-positive naive CD8 T cells. TRB cDNA was prepared as libraries by UMI-labeled 5' RACE. One entry per CDR3 protein, without DNA, is what TCRdb gives after re-calling the 5' RACE reads. Recorded here are around 47,000 distinct CDR3 sequences; the top ten clones represent around 15%. The sequenced sample consisted of memory CD8+ T cells from blood. These TCRs come from a human donor in good health. Some clones in this sample may be carry-over from other donors' samples.

The genes are TRBV24-1 and TRBJ2-5; the TCRdb D gene call, TRBD2, has no DNA to confirm it. CDR3 size: 15 residues. CDR1 is KGHDR, CDR2 SFDVKD, per germline. The CDR3 reads CATSDLGLESETQYF.

This chain connects TRBV9 to TRBJ1-2. Per germline, CDR1 SGDLS and CDR2 YYNGEE. CDR3 length: 12 residues. CDR3: CASSVGKEGYTF.